Described below is a single T cell receptor (beta chain) sequence and its context. Antigen: not known. The data are from a study of cytomegalovirus exposure and HLA in healthy donors. Study outcomes and limitations: Later findings reportedly placed an Asian-associated ancestry cluster below the approximately 670-donor mean for N-insertions.

Use of 60 Vbeta and 13 Jbeta primers characterized the PCR. The protocol was immunoSEQ multiplex PCR, while the TCRdb copy is restricted to in-frame clones and leaves out a portion. This table has 150,000 to 200,000 clones, around 80% appearing once. The sequence was collected from a man in his late teens or twenties in good health and CMV-seronegative. What was sequenced was PBMCs.

The CDR3 spells CASSISGGSYEQYF. CDR3 sequence (DNA): TGTGCCAGCAGCATTAGCGGGGGCTCCTACGAGCAGTACTTC. The chain combines TRBV11-3 with TRBJ2-7; 9 nucleotides agree with TRBD2. Germline loops: CDR1 SGHNT, CDR2 YENEEA. Trimming at V came to 5 bases and at J to 0 bases, leaving 2 bases not matched to a gene. The CDR3 consists of 14 residues.